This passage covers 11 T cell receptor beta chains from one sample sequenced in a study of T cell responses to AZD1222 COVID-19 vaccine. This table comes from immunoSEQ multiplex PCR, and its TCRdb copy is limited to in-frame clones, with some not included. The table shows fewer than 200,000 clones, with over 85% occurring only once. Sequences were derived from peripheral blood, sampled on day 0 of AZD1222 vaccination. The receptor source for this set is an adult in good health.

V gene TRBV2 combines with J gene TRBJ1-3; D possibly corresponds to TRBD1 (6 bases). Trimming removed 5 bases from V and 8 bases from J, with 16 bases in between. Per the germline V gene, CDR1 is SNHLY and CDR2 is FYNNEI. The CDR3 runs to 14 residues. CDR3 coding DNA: TGTGCCAGCAGTAAGCCAGGGGCGCGAGACACCATATATTTT. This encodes CASSKPGARDTIYF. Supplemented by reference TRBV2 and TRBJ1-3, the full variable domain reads EPEVTQTPSHQVTQMGQEVILRCVPISNHLYFYWYRQILGQKVEFLVSFYNNEISEKSEIFDDQFSVERPDGSNFTLKIRSTKLEDSAMYFCASSKPGARDTIYFGEGSWLTVV.

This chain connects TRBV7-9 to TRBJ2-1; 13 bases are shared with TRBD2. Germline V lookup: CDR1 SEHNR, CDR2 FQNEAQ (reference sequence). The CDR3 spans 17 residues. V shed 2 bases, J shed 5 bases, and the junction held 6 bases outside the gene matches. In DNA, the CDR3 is TGTGCCAGCAGCTTACCCCGACTAGCGGGAGGCCACAATGAGCAGTTCTTC. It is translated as CASSLPRLAGGHNEQFF.

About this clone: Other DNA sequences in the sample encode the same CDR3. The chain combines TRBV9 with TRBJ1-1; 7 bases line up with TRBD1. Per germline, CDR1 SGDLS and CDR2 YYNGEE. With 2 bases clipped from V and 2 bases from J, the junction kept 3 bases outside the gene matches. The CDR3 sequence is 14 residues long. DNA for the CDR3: TGTGCCAGCAGCGTGACAGGGACCAACACTGAAGCTTTCTTT. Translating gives CASSVTGTNTEAFF.

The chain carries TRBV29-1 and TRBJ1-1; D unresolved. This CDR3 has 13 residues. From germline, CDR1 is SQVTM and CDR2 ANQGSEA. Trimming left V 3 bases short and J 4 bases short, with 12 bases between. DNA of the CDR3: TGCAGCGTTGAGTCCAGGTTGGGCACTGAAGCTTTCTTT. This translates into CSVESRLGTEAFF.

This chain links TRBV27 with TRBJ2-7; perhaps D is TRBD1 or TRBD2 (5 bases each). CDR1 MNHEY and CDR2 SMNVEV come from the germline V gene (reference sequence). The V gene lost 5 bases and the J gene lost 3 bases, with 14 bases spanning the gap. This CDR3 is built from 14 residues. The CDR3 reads CASSPAGTVYEQYF. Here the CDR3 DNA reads TGTGCCAGCAGTCCCGCCGGGACGGTCTACGAGCAGTACTTC.

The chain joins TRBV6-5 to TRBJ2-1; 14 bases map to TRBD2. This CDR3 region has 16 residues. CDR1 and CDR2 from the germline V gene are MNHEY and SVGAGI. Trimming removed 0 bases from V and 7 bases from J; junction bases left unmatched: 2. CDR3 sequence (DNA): TGTGCCAGCAGTTACTCAAGGACTAGCGGGAGGAATGAGCAGTTCTTC. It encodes CASSYSRTSGRNEQFF.

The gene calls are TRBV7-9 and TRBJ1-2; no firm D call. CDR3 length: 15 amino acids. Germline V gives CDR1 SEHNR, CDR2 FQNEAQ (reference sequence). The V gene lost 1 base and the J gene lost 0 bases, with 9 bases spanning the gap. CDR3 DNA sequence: TGTGCCAGCAGCTTAGTCGAGGCCTCTAACTATGGCTACACCTTC. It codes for CASSLVEASNYGYTF.

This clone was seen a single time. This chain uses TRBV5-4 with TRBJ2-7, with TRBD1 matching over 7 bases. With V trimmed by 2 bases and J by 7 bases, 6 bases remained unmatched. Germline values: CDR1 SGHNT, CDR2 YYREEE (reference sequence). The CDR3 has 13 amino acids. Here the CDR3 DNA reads TGTGCCAGCAGCTTACAGGGGTCGGAGGAGCAGTACTTC. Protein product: CASSLQGSEEQYF.

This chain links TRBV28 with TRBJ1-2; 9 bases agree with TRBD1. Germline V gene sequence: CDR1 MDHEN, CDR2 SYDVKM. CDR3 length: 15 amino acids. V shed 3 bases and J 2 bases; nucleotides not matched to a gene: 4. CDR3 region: CASSLGDRANYGYTF. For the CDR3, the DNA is TGTGCCAGCAGTTTGGGGGACAGGGCCAACTATGGCTACACCTTC.

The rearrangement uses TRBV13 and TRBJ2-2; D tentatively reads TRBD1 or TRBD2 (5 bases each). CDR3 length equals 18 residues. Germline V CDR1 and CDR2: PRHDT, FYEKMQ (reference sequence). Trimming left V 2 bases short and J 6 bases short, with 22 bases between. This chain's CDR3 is CASSLRPLGAIDAGELFF. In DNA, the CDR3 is TGTGCCAGCAGCTTAAGACCGCTCGGGGCTATTGACGCCGGGGAGCTGTTTTTT.

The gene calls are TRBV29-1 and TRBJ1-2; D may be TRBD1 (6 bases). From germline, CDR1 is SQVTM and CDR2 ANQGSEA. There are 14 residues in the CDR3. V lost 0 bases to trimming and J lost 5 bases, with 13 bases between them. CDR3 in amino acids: CSVEEGRGPYGYTF. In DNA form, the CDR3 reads TGCAGCGTTGAAGAGGGACGGGGGCCTTATGGCTACACCTTC.